The 32 T cell receptor beta chains below come from one sample, sequenced in a study of blood T cell repertoires in COVID-19. Produced via immunoSEQ multiplex PCR; TCRdb's table is partial and in-frame only. Of 150,000 to 170,000 clones listed, about 80% were seen once; the top ten hold roughly an eighth. Material for sequencing was peripheral blood. These receptors came from a woman in her fifties or sixties with COVID-19, enrolled during active disease.

The rearrangement joins TRBV5-4 to TRBJ1-1, with 8 positions matching TRBD1. This CDR3 is 14 amino acids long. Germline assignment: CDR1 SGHNT and CDR2 YYREEE (reference sequence). Losses at the gene ends were 3 bases for V and 3 bases for J; bases not matched to a gene: 4. CDR3 amino acids: CASSSQGGYTEAFF. DNA of the CDR3: TGTGCCAGCAGCTCACAGGGGGGTTACACTGAAGCTTTCTTT.

This clone came up a few times. This chain joins TRBV4-1 and TRBJ1-5; perhaps TRBD1 as D (6 bases). Between the trimmed V and J ends, which lost 1 base and 4 bases, there was a span of 11 bases. Germline V CDR1 and CDR2: MGHRA, YSYEKL. CDR3 size: 15 residues. Here the CDR3 DNA reads TGCGCCAGCAGCCAAGCTATGGGACAAAATCAGCCCCAGCATTTT. Its protein product is CASSQAMGQNQPQHF.

Only one count was recorded for this clone. One junction end does not reproduce the germline sequence, and a read error may be involved. V gene TRBV3-1 (or the pseudogene TRBV3-2) combines with J gene TRBJ1-1, with D perhaps matching TRBD1 (5 bases). CDR1 LGHDT and CDR2 YNNKEL come from the germline V gene (reference sequence). This CDR3 region has 11 residues. The CDR3 sequence: CASSQKTARLF. The CDR3 nucleotides read TGTGCCAGCAGCCAGAAGACAGCGCGTCTCTTT.

The V gene is TRBV6-1, the J gene TRBJ2-7; D may be TRBD2 (5 bases). CDR1 is MNHNS and CDR2 is SASEGT in the germline V gene. Trimming removed 2 bases from V and 2 bases from J, with 13 bases in between. The CDR3 has 15 residues. This CDR3 reads CASSEYGRAAYEQYV. CDR3 nucleotide sequence: TGTGCCAGCAGTGAATATGGGCGGGCGGCCTACGAGCAGTACGTC.

The chain recombines TRBV19 with TRBJ1-1; D unclear. Germline V gene data show CDR1 as LNHDA and CDR2 as SQIVND (reference sequence). Trimming pared 7 bases from V and 5 bases from J, leaving 11 bases between. The length of the CDR3 is 12 residues. The CDR3 here is CASKLGGTEAFF. The CDR3, as DNA: TGTGCCAGTAAGCTGGGAGGGACTGAAGCTTTCTTT.

The sample holds many counts of this clone. The rearrangement uses TRBV25-1 and TRBJ1-1; D gene ambiguous. Germline loops: CDR1 MGHDK, CDR2 SYGVNS. The CDR3 has 14 amino acids. V gave up 6 bases and J gave up 0 bases, with 11 bases separating them. The CDR3 loop is CASRAEHMNTEAFF. CDR3 in DNA: TGTGCCAGCAGGGCGGAGCATATGAACACTGAAGCTTTCTTT.

This chain connects TRBV19 to TRBJ1-2; 10 bases map to TRBD1. This CDR3 has 15 residues. Germline lookup yields CDR1 LNHDA and CDR2 SQIVND (reference sequence). V lost 9 bases, J lost 3 bases, and 10 bases stayed unmatched. CDR3 DNA: TGTGCCAGCATCCATGCCGGGACAGGGGACTATGGCTACACCTTC. Translation: CASIHAGTGDYGYTF.

The genes are TRBV3-1 (or the pseudogene TRBV3-2) and TRBJ1-1, with D possibly being TRBD1 (5 bases). CDR3 length: 15 amino acids. Trimming cost V 3 bases and J 2 bases, with 13 bases left between them. Germline V gives CDR1 LGHDT, CDR2 YNNKEL (reference sequence). CDR3 protein: CASSQNRRGNTEAFF. The CDR3 DNA reads TGTGCCAGCAGCCAGAATCGGAGGGGAAACACTGAAGCTTTCTTT.

The genes are TRBV5-5 and TRBJ1-3; 9 bases are a match to TRBD1. Germline V CDR1 and CDR2: SGHKS, YYEKEE (reference sequence). V shed 2 bases and J 4 bases; nucleotides not matched to a gene: 4. This CDR3 contains 15 residues. The CDR3 loop is CASSLTGGMGNTIYF. The CDR3 bases are TGTGCCAGCAGCTTAACAGGGGGCATGGGAAACACCATATATTTT.

The chain couples TRBV6-5 to TRBJ1-1, with a tentative D call TRBD1 (5 bases). V was pared by 6 bases and J by 2 bases, with 13 bases between. CDR3 length: 14 amino acids. CDR1 and CDR2 from the germline V gene are MNHEY and SVGAGI. The CDR3 loop reads CASSRGGGNTEAFF. The CDR3 nucleotides read TGTGCCAGCAGCCGCGGCGGGGGAAACACTGAAGCTTTCTTT.

The chain combines TRBV9 with TRBJ1-3; D perhaps matches TRBD1 (5 bases). Germline V gene data show CDR1 as SGDLS and CDR2 as YYNGEE. The V and J ends lost 4 bases and 1 base respectively, with 15 bases between them. CDR3 length: 16 amino acids. CDR3 nucleotides: TGTGCCAGCAGCCCCCAGGGTAGCCCTTCTGGAAACACCATATATTTT. Translating it yields CASSPQGSPSGNTIYF. The variable domain in full, with the rest retrieved from reference TRBV9 and TRBJ1-3, is DSGVTQTPKHLITATGQRVTLRCSPRSGDLSVYWYQQSLDQGLQFLIQYYNGEERAKGNILERFSAQQFPDLHSELNLSSLELGDSALYFCASSPQGSPSGNTIYFGEGSWLTVV.

This chain links TRBV5-1 with TRBJ1-5; TRBD1 might be the D (5 bases). Deletions cut 0 bases from V and 3 bases from J, with 10 bases between. The CDR3 length is 15 residues. From germline, CDR1 is SGHRS and CDR2 YFSETQ. The CDR3 loop is CASSLEAGNNQPQHF. In DNA form, the CDR3 reads TGCGCCAGCAGCTTGGAGGCAGGGAACAATCAGCCCCAGCATTTT.

CDR3 amino acids: CASGLAPQGTAKNIQYF. The CDR3 DNA is TGTGCTAGTGGTTTGGCCCCACAGGGAACGGCCAAAAACATTCAGTACTTC. The chain links TRBV12-5 to TRBJ2-4; D might be TRBD1 (6 bases). CDR1 LGHNT and CDR2 FRNRAP come from the germline V gene. The CDR3 is 17 amino acids. V lost 1 base and J lost 1, with 14 bases in between.

The chain couples TRBV19 to TRBJ2-5, with 12 bases matching TRBD1. V lost 5 bases, J lost 5 bases, and 6 bases stayed unmatched. In germline, CDR1 is LNHDA, CDR2 SQIVND (reference sequence). This CDR3 region has 15 residues. The CDR3 DNA is TGTGCCAGTAGTGTTGGGACAGGGGGCATGGAGACCCAGTACTTC. Amino acids: CASSVGTGGMETQYF. The complete variable domain, with remaining parts taken from reference TRBV19 and TRBJ2-5, reads DGGITQSPKYLFRKEGQNVTLSCEQNLNHDAMYWYRQDPGQGLRLIYYSQIVNDFQKGDIAEGYSVSREKKESFPLTVTSAQKNPTAFYLCASSVGTGGMETQYFGPGTRLLVL.

The J gene is TRBJ1-2, the V gene TRBV18; D not resolved. Trimming left V 0 bases short and J 0 bases short, with 5 bases between. Germline V gene sequence: CDR1 KGHSH, CDR2 LQKENI. The CDR3 is 14 amino acids. The CDR3, as DNA: TGTGCCAGCTCACCACCCAAGCCTAACTATGGCTACACCTTC. Translating gives CASSPPKPNYGYTF.

The gene calls are TRBV7-2 and TRBJ2-2; maybe TRBD1 (6 bases). The CDR3 loop spans 15 amino acids. The germline V gene encodes CDR1 SGHTA and CDR2 FQGNSA. Trimming took 4 bases from V and 5 from J, leaving 14 bases between them. CDR3 coding DNA: TGTGCCAGCAGCTCGGTCAGGGGTAGGACCGGGGAGCTGTTTTTT. Residues: CASSSVRGRTGELFF.

V gene TRBV10-2 combines with J gene TRBJ2-5, with TRBD2 matching 12 bases. This CDR3 has 15 residues. V was pared by 10 bases and J by 2 bases, with 8 bases of the junction left unmatched. Germline V gene data show CDR1 as WSHSY and CDR2 as SAAADI. The DNA of the CDR3 is TGCGCCACCCTCGGGACTAGCGGGTATCAAGAGACCCAGTACTTC. Its translation: CATLGTSGYQETQYF.

At least ten counts were recorded for this clone. V gene TRBV10-3 combines with J gene TRBJ2-7, with 9 bases identical to TRBD2. The length of the CDR3 is 14 residues. Per germline, CDR1 ENHRY and CDR2 SYGVKD. V gave up 4 bases and J gave up 3 bases; unmatched junction bases: 4. The CDR3 DNA sequence: TGTGCCATCAGTGCGACTAGCGGAGACTACGAGCAGTACTTC. Translating it yields CAISATSGDYEQYF.

The chain joins TRBV7-2 to TRBJ2-3, with a possible D match to TRBD2 (6 bases). V dropped 4 bases and J dropped 2 bases, with 22 bases sitting between them. Germline lookup yields CDR1 SGHTA and CDR2 FQGNSA. CDR3 size: 18 residues. CDR3 DNA sequence: TGTGCCAGCAGCTACACATATAGCGGTGGAGCGCTCACAGATACGCAGTATTTT. Its translation: CASSYTYSGGALTDTQYF.

V gene TRBV30 combines with J gene TRBJ1-2, with a tentative D call TRBD1 (5 bases). Germline V gene sequence: CDR1 GTSNPN, CDR2 SVGIG (reference sequence). There are 13 residues in the CDR3. Trimming took off 5 bases at V and 2 bases at J, with 12 bases between the two ends. The CDR3: CAWGAWGNYGYTF. The CDR3 DNA reads as TGTGCCTGGGGGGCCTGGGGAAACTATGGCTACACCTTC. The entire variable domain, with the rest obtained from reference TRBV30 and TRBJ1-2, is as follows: SQTIHQWPATLVQPVGSPLSLECTVEGTSNPNLYWYRQAAGRGLQLLFYSVGIGQISSEVPQNLSASRPQDRQFILSSKKLLLSDSGFYLCAWGAWGNYGYTFGSGTRLTVV.

This rearrangement joins TRBV6-5 to TRBJ2-1; D gene ambiguous. CDR1 and CDR2 from the germline V gene are MNHEY and SVGAGI. Trimming left V 0 bases short and J 4 bases short, with 4 bases between. The CDR3 runs to 13 residues. This CDR3 reads CASSYSTYNEQFF. For the CDR3, the DNA is TGTGCCAGCAGTTACTCCACTTACAATGAGCAGTTCTTC.

This chain joins TRBV7-3 and TRBJ2-3, with 12 nucleotides matching TRBD2. Germline V gene sequence: CDR1 SGHTA, CDR2 FQGTGA. The CDR3 runs to 17 residues. The V gene end was trimmed by 5 bases and the J gene end by 2 bases; junction bases not matched to a gene: 8. The CDR3 region has the DNA TGTGCCAGCAGCCCCCGGACTAGCGGGACCCTCACAGATACGCAGTATTTT. This codes for CASSPRTSGTLTDTQYF.

DNA for the CDR3: TGTGCCAGCAGCTTAGCGAGGGAGGGTCAGCCCCAGCATTTT. This codes for CASSLAREGQPQHF. The chain is built from TRBV11-2 and TRBJ1-5, with D unclear. V shed 1 base and J shed 6 bases, with 10 bases lying between them. The CDR3 spans 14 residues. Germline V gives CDR1 SGHAT, CDR2 FQNNGV.

The CDR3 reads CASSKGLASGNEQFF. CDR3 in DNA: TGTGCCAGTAGTAAGGGACTAGCGTCTGGAAATGAGCAGTTCTTC. The rearrangement links TRBV19 to TRBJ2-1; 10 bases fit TRBD2. The length of the CDR3 is 15 residues. The germline V gene has CDR1 LNHDA and CDR2 SQIVND (reference sequence). With 4 bases clipped from V and 7 bases from J, the junction kept 7 bases outside the gene matches.

This clone showed up just once. The chain uses TRBV6-5 and TRBJ1-1, with D tentatively TRBD1 (5 bases). Germline V gene data show CDR1 as MNHEY and CDR2 as SVGAGI. The CDR3 has 15 amino acids. V gave up 5 bases and J gave up 1 base, with 14 bases separating them. CDR3 sequence: CASSLQRDRNTEAFF. The CDR3 coding sequence is TGTGCCAGCAGTCTACAAAGAGACAGGAACACTGAAGCTTTCTTT.

The sample holds one count of this clone. The gene calls are TRBV16 and TRBJ1-1; possibly TRBD1 for D (6 bases). Trimming removed 4 bases at V and 4 bases at J, with 13 bases between. The CDR3 loop spans 14 amino acids. The germline CDR1 and CDR2 sequences are KGHSY and FQNENV. The CDR3 loop reads CASSRQGPGTEAFF. CDR3 coding DNA: TGTGCCAGCAGCCGCCAGGGGCCGGGCACTGAAGCTTTCTTT.

This clone occurred once. The chain carries TRBV5-1 and TRBJ1-1, with 8 positions matching TRBD1. Trimming at V came to 4 bases and at J to 4 bases, leaving 9 bases not matched to a gene. The CDR3 is 15 amino acids. Germline V gene data show CDR1 as SGHRS and CDR2 as YFSETQ. The CDR3 coding sequence is TGCGCCAGCAGCGGGTCCGGACAGGGCGGCACTGAAGCTTTCTTT. Translation gives CASSGSGQGGTEAFF.

V and J are TRBV10-2 and TRBJ2-1; 8 bases are shared with TRBD2. After removal of 6 bases from V and 9 bases from J, the junction contained 13 bases not matched to a gene. Germline V lookup: CDR1 WSHSY, CDR2 SAAADI. The length of the CDR3 is 15 residues. The CDR3: CASRKTGTSNAEQFF. For the CDR3, the DNA is TGCGCCAGCAGGAAGACCGGGACTAGTAATGCTGAGCAGTTCTTC.

The J gene is TRBJ2-5, the V gene TRBV4-1; TRBD1 aligns across 10 bases. Trimming took 3 bases from V and 4 from J; bases not matched to a gene: 14. Germline CDR1 reads MGHRA; CDR2 reads YSYEKL. The CDR3 loop spans 18 amino acids. The CDR3 DNA reads as TGCGCCAGCAGCCACGCACCTGGGTCAGGGACAGGGGTAGAGACCCAGTACTTC. Amino acid sequence: CASSHAPGSGTGVETQYF.

This chain joins TRBV10-1 and TRBJ2-3; a possible D gene is TRBD2 (6 bases). Germline CDR1 is WNHNN and CDR2 is SYGVQD (reference sequence). CDR3 length: 15 residues. Trimming removed 2 bases from V and 0 bases from J, with 9 bases in between. CDR3 loop: CASSEVGRSTDTQYF. The CDR3 nucleotides read TGCGCCAGCAGTGAGGTCGGGAGAAGCACAGATACGCAGTATTTT.

The chain carries TRBV10-3 and TRBJ2-3; 13 positions agree with TRBD2. This CDR3 region has 16 residues. Per the germline V gene, CDR1 is ENHRY and CDR2 is SYGVKD. Trimming at V came to 4 bases and at J to 3 bases, leaving 4 bases not matched to a gene. CDR3 sequence: CAISGRTSGSTDTQYF. The CDR3 DNA reads TGTGCCATCAGTGGACGGACTAGCGGGAGTACAGATACGCAGTATTTT.

The chain employs TRBV10-3 and TRBJ1-5, with D possibly being TRBD1 (5 bases). CDR3 size: 15 residues. CDR1 and CDR2 (germline): ENHRY, SYGVKD. Trimming pared 0 bases from V and 0 bases from J, leaving 6 bases between. CDR3 sequence: CAISESGASNQPQHF. CDR3 nucleotide sequence: TGTGCCATCAGTGAGTCAGGGGCTAGCAATCAGCCCCAGCATTTT.